This T cell receptor (beta chain) was sequenced during a study of T cells after yellow fever vaccination. Study overall: Each low-cell-number fraction was prepared by means of SMART-Seq v4 Ultra Low Input.

Trimming removed 5 bases at V and 5 bases at J, with 9 bases between. The CDR3 runs 13 residues. Germline lookup yields CDR1 MNHNS and CDR2 SASEGT. Study outcomes and limitations: Most primary-vaccination clones recurred post-booster (approximately 96% CD4, over 70% CD8).

Researchers made TCR cDNA using 5'RACE template switching, and this step added a universal primer site and UMIs. TCRdb re-analysed the 5' RACE reads in MiXCR, keeping a single row per CDR3 protein. This repertoire shows under 90,000 distinct CDR3 sequences, 5% to 8% found once; its top ten account for around 37%. This clonotype came up many times. The antigen is unknown. This material consisted of CD8+ T cells sorted from PBMCs, taken about 49 days after the first yellow fever vaccination. The source is a man aged 18 to 30 who received the YFV17D yellow fever vaccine. V is TRBV6-1 and J is TRBJ2-2; no firm D call. The CDR3 loop is CASSPSRTGELFF. DNA for the CDR3: TGTGCCAGCAGTCCCTCTCGGACCGGGGAGCTGTTTTTT.